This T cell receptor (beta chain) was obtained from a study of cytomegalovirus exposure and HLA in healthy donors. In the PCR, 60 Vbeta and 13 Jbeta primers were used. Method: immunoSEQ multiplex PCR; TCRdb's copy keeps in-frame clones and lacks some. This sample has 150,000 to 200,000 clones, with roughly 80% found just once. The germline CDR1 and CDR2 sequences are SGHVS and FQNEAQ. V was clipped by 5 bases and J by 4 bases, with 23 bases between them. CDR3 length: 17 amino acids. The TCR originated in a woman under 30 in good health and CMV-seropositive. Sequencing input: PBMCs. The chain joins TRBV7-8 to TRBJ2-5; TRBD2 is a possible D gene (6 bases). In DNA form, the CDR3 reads TGTGCCAGCAGCCCCCCGGTGAGCAGTCCCGGGGGAGAGACCCAGTACTTC. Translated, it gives CASSPPVSSPGGETQYF.